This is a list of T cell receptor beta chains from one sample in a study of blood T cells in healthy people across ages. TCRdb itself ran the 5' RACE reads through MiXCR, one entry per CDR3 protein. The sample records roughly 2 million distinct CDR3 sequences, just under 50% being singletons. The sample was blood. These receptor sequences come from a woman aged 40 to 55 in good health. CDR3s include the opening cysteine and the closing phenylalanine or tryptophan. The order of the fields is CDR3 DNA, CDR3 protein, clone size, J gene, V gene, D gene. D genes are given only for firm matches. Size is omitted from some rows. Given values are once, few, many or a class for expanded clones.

cdr3_nt: TGTGCCACCAGTGACCGGACAGGCCAGCAGTTCTTC
cdr3_aa: CATSDRTGQQFF
clone_size: .
j_call: TRBJ2-1
v_call: TRBV24-1
d_call: TRBD1

cdr3_nt: TGTGCCACCAGCAGAGAGGAGCCGAGGGGCGAAGGGACAGATACGCAGTATTTT
cdr3_aa: CATSREEPRGEGTDTQYF
clone_size: .
j_call: TRBJ2-3
v_call: TRBV15
d_call: .

cdr3_nt: TGCGCCAGCAGCGTCTCCGGGACTAGTACCTATGAGCAGTTCTTC
cdr3_aa: CASSVSGTSTYEQFF
clone_size: .
j_call: TRBJ2-1
v_call: TRBV5-1
d_call: TRBD2

cdr3_nt: TGTGCCAGCAGCTGGTGGACTAGCGACACAGATACGCAGTATTTT
cdr3_aa: CASSWWTSDTDTQYF
clone_size: .
j_call: TRBJ2-3
v_call: TRBV7-2
d_call: TRBD2

cdr3_nt: TGTGCCAGCACCGAGGCCTATGGCTACACCTTC
cdr3_aa: CASTEAYGYTF
clone_size: .
j_call: TRBJ1-2
v_call: TRBV6-6
d_call: .

cdr3_nt: TGTGCCACCAGCACCCTCCCCGACGGGGAAGAGACCCAGTACTTC
cdr3_aa: CATSTLPDGEETQYF
clone_size: .
j_call: TRBJ2-5
v_call: TRBV15
d_call: .

cdr3_nt: TGCAGCGGCCGGGGGCCTGATGAGACCCAGTACTTC
cdr3_aa: CSGRGPDETQYF
clone_size: many
j_call: TRBJ2-5
v_call: TRBV29-1
d_call: .

cdr3_nt: TGTGCCAGCAGCTCGAACAGGGTGGGTCACGAGCAGTACTTC
cdr3_aa: CASSSNRVGHEQYF
clone_size: .
j_call: TRBJ2-7
v_call: TRBV11-1
d_call: .

cdr3_nt: TGCGCCAGCAGTGTGGAGGCGGGGGGGACAGAGACCCAGTACTTC
cdr3_aa: CASSVEAGGTETQYF
clone_size: .
j_call: TRBJ2-5
v_call: TRBV4-3
d_call: TRBD2

cdr3_nt: TGCGCCAGCAGCTTGGAGAAACGCTCCTATAATTCACCCCTCCACTTT
cdr3_aa: CASSLEKRSYNSPLHF
clone_size: few
j_call: TRBJ1-6
v_call: TRBV5-1
d_call: .

cdr3_nt: TGCAGTGCTAGGCCCCTCGGAGGGGGCAGTGAGACCCAGTACTTC
cdr3_aa: CSARPLGGGSETQYF
clone_size: .
j_call: TRBJ2-5
v_call: TRBV20-1
d_call: .

cdr3_nt: TGTGCCAGCAGCTTATTCAGTGCTGGGGCCAACGTCCTGACTTTC
cdr3_aa: CASSLFSAGANVLTF
clone_size: many
j_call: TRBJ2-6
v_call: TRBV7-9
d_call: .

cdr3_nt: TGTGCCAGCAGCAGGGGCCGCGAACTCGTTCAGCAGTTCTTC
cdr3_aa: CASSRGRELVQQFF
clone_size: .
j_call: TRBJ2-1
v_call: TRBV7-2
d_call: .

cdr3_nt: TGTGCCAGCAAATTGACAGGGAGTCAAGAGACCCAGTACTTC
cdr3_aa: CASKLTGSQETQYF
clone_size: few
j_call: TRBJ2-5
v_call: TRBV6-2/TRBV6-3
d_call: TRBD1

cdr3_nt: TGCAGCGTTGAGGGACAGTCTGAGACCCAGTACTTC
cdr3_aa: CSVEGQSETQYF
clone_size: many
j_call: TRBJ2-5
v_call: TRBV29-1
d_call: TRBD1

cdr3_nt: TGCAGCGCTCGGGACGGCTATAATTCACCCCTCCACTTT
cdr3_aa: CSARDGYNSPLHF
clone_size: few
j_call: TRBJ1-6
v_call: TRBV29-1
d_call: .

cdr3_nt: TGTGCCAGCAGATCCTACAGGGGTAGTAACTATGGCTACACCTTC
cdr3_aa: CASRSYRGSNYGYTF
clone_size: .
j_call: TRBJ1-2
v_call: TRBV7-9
d_call: TRBD1

cdr3_nt: TGTGCCAGCAGCTTAGTATCTGGGTCTCCGCCCCAGCATTTT
cdr3_aa: CASSLVSGSPPQHF
clone_size: .
j_call: TRBJ1-5
v_call: TRBV7-2
d_call: .

cdr3_nt: TGTGTCAGCAGCCTTAGCGGATCCAGCACAGATACGCAGTATTTT
cdr3_aa: CVSSLSGSSTDTQYF
clone_size: .
j_call: TRBJ2-3
v_call: TRBV27
d_call: .

cdr3_nt: TGTGCCAGCACCGTAAGGAGGGGCACACAAGAGACCCAGTACTTC
cdr3_aa: CASTVRRGTQETQYF
clone_size: .
j_call: TRBJ2-5
v_call: TRBV21-1
d_call: .

cdr3_nt: TGTGCCAGCAGCTTGGTGGGAGTCCCCGACAAAAACATTCAGTACTTC
cdr3_aa: CASSLVGVPDKNIQYF
clone_size: few
j_call: TRBJ2-4
v_call: TRBV7-2
d_call: .

cdr3_nt: TGCAGTGCTCGCCGGGGGGGTCAGGGAGGACGAGAGACCCAGTACTTC
cdr3_aa: CSARRGGQGGRETQYF
clone_size: many
j_call: TRBJ2-5
v_call: TRBV20-1
d_call: TRBD2

cdr3_nt: TGTGCCAGCAGACCTACAGGGTTGGATGAGCAGTTCTTC
cdr3_aa: CASRPTGLDEQFF
clone_size: .
j_call: TRBJ2-1
v_call: TRBV6-5
d_call: .

cdr3_nt: TGTGCCAGCAGTGTCAGGACCGAAAAACTGTTTTTT
cdr3_aa: CASSVRTEKLFF
clone_size: once
j_call: TRBJ1-4
v_call: TRBV12-3/TRBV12-4
d_call: .

cdr3_nt: TGTGCCAGCAGTTCATCCTCGACAGGGTTCATGACTGAAGCTTTCTTT
cdr3_aa: CASSSSSTGFMTEAFF
clone_size: .
j_call: TRBJ1-1
v_call: TRBV28
d_call: TRBD1

cdr3_nt: TGTGCCAGCGGTCGGTCTAGCGGGTGGGAGTGGAATGAGCAGTACTTC
cdr3_aa: CASGRSSGWEWNEQYF
clone_size: .
j_call: TRBJ2-7
v_call: TRBV13
d_call: TRBD2

cdr3_nt: TGTCCGGGTATGGAGGGGGTGGCCAAAAACATTCAGTACTTC
cdr3_aa: CPGMEGVAKNIQYF
clone_size: .
j_call: TRBJ2-4
v_call: TRBV21-1
d_call: .

cdr3_nt: TGTGCCCTGGTATTGGGGGACAGGGGGCAATATTCACCCCTCCACTTT
cdr3_aa: CALVLGDRGQYSPLHF
clone_size: .
j_call: TRBJ1-6
v_call: TRBV10-3
d_call: TRBD1

cdr3_nt: TGCAGTGCTATAGGGGGCAGGGGCAATCAGCCCCAGCATTTT
cdr3_aa: CSAIGGRGNQPQHF
clone_size: .
j_call: TRBJ1-5
v_call: TRBV20-1
d_call: TRBD1

cdr3_nt: TGCGCCAGCAGCTTGACGAGTAAGGGAGCAGATACGCAGTATTTT
cdr3_aa: CASSLTSKGADTQYF
clone_size: .
j_call: TRBJ2-3
v_call: TRBV5-1
d_call: .

cdr3_nt: TGTGCCAGCAGCCCCCGGACAGGGGACCTAAATGAGCAGTTCTTC
cdr3_aa: CASSPRTGDLNEQFF
clone_size: many
j_call: TRBJ2-1
v_call: TRBV3-1
d_call: TRBD1

cdr3_nt: TGCGCCAGCAGCCAAAGAGGGTACGATGAAGCTTTCTTT
cdr3_aa: CASSQRGYDEAFF
clone_size: .
j_call: TRBJ1-1
v_call: TRBV4-1
d_call: .

cdr3_nt: TGCGCCAGCAGCTTGGTAGTGTCTAGCGGGGGGCTAAATACGCAGTATTTT
cdr3_aa: CASSLVVSSGGLNTQYF
clone_size: .
j_call: TRBJ2-3
v_call: TRBV5-1
d_call: TRBD2

cdr3_nt: TGCGCCAGCAGCCAAGTAGTGGGGCCGGGAGAGCAGTTCTTC
cdr3_aa: CASSQVVGPGEQFF
clone_size: .
j_call: TRBJ2-1
v_call: TRBV4-3
d_call: .

cdr3_nt: TGTGCCAGCAGCTTACCGGGGACAAGCTATGGCTACACCTTC
cdr3_aa: CASSLPGTSYGYTF
clone_size: .
j_call: TRBJ1-2
v_call: TRBV7-9
d_call: .

cdr3_nt: TGTGCCAGCATAGGGACAGGGGGTACCCTCCACTTT
cdr3_aa: CASIGTGGTLHF
clone_size: .
j_call: TRBJ1-6
v_call: TRBV3-1
d_call: TRBD1

cdr3_nt: TGTGCCAGCAGTTTACTTAGTTGGGGGTCTGGGGCCAACGTCCTGACTTTC
cdr3_aa: CASSLLSWGSGANVLTF
clone_size: few
j_call: TRBJ2-6
v_call: TRBV27
d_call: .

cdr3_nt: TGCGCCAGCAGCCAAGATCTTCCGGCAGGGAGCTCCTACGAGCAGTACTTC
cdr3_aa: CASSQDLPAGSSYEQYF
clone_size: .
j_call: TRBJ2-7
v_call: TRBV4-3
d_call: .

cdr3_nt: TGTGCCAGCAGTGGGGGACAGGACTATGGCTACACCTTC
cdr3_aa: CASSGGQDYGYTF
clone_size: .
j_call: TRBJ1-2
v_call: TRBV2
d_call: TRBD1

cdr3_nt: TGCGCCAGCAGCTTGGGGCAGGGGGCTCCCAAAGACTTC
cdr3_aa: CASSLGQGAPKDF
clone_size: .
j_call: TRBJ2-1
v_call: TRBV5-1
d_call: TRBD1

cdr3_nt: TGTGCCAGCAGTTACTCGTTTTCGGGGTACGAGCAGTACTTC
cdr3_aa: CASSYSFSGYEQYF
clone_size: .
j_call: TRBJ2-7
v_call: TRBV6-5
d_call: .

cdr3_nt: TGCAGTGCTAGAGGCCAGACAAATTCAGATACGCAGTATTTT
cdr3_aa: CSARGQTNSDTQYF
clone_size: .
j_call: TRBJ2-3
v_call: TRBV20-1
d_call: .

cdr3_nt: TGTGCCAGCAGTTTTTACCCCGGACTAGTCAGCACAGATACGCAGTATTTT
cdr3_aa: CASSFYPGLVSTDTQYF
clone_size: .
j_call: TRBJ2-3
v_call: TRBV6-2/TRBV6-3
d_call: TRBD2

cdr3_nt: TGTGCCAGCAGACTAACATTATTACTAGCATATGAGCAGTTCTTC
cdr3_aa: CASRLTLLLAYEQFF
clone_size: .
j_call: TRBJ2-1
v_call: TRBV6-2/TRBV6-3
d_call: .

cdr3_nt: TGTGCCACCAGCAGAGAACCTGATAGCAATCAGCCCCAGCATTTT
cdr3_aa: CATSREPDSNQPQHF
clone_size: few
j_call: TRBJ1-5
v_call: TRBV15
d_call: .

cdr3_nt: TGTGCCACTAAACGGGCGGTAACCCGACGGCTTAACAATGAGCAGTTCTTC
cdr3_aa: CATKRAVTRRLNNEQFF
clone_size: .
j_call: TRBJ2-1
v_call: TRBV6-6
d_call: .

cdr3_nt: TGTGCCAGCTCACCCTCACTAGAACGCACAGATACGCAGTATTTT
cdr3_aa: CASSPSLERTDTQYF
clone_size: .
j_call: TRBJ2-3
v_call: TRBV18
d_call: .

cdr3_nt: TGTGCCAGCTCACCCAGTGCGGGGGTCAACGAGCAGTACTTC
cdr3_aa: CASSPSAGVNEQYF
clone_size: .
j_call: TRBJ2-7
v_call: TRBV18
d_call: TRBD2